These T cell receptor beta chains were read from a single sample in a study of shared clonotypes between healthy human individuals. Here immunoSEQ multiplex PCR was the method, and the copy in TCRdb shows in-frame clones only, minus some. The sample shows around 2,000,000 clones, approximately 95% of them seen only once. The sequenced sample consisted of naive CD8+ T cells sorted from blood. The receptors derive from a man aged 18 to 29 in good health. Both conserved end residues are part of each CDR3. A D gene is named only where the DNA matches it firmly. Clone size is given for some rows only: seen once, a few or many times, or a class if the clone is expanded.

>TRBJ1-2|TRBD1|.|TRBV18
CASSETGGGLYGYTF
TGTGCCAGCTCAGAAACAGGGGGCGGACTTTATGGCTACACCTTC
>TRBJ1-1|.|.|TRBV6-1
CASSEDRASSLNTEAFF
TGTGCCAGCAGTGAGGACAGAGCGTCTTCCTTAAACACTGAAGCTTTCTTT
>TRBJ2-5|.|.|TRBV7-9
CASSPKGMGKETQYF
TGTGCCAGCAGCCCTAAGGGGATGGGGAAAGAGACCCAGTACTTC
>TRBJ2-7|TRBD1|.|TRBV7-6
CASSLGTGSFEQYF
TGTGCCAGCAGCCTCGGGACAGGGTCCTTCGAGCAGTACTTC
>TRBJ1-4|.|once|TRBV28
CASSFRWGSEKLFF
TGTGCCAGCAGTTTTAGATGGGGGAGTGAAAAACTGTTTTTT
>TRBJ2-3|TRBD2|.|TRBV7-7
CASSYGTSGGGTDTQYF
TGTGCTAGCAGTTACGGTACTAGCGGGGGGGGGACAGATACGCAGTATTTT
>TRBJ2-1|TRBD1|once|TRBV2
CAAIPGGGSYNEQFF
TGTGCCGCAATACCAGGGGGCGGCTCCTACAATGAGCAGTTCTTC
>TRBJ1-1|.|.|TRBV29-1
CSVEGDPTEAFF
TGCAGCGTTGAGGGGGACCCCACTGAAGCTTTCTTT
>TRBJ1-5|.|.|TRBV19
CASGAGYNQPQHF
TGTGCCAGTGGTGCAGGGTACAATCAGCCCCAGCATTTT
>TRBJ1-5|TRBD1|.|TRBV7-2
CASSRQGSGDQPQHF
TGTGCCAGCAGCCGACAGGGGTCCGGCGATCAGCCCCAGCATTTT
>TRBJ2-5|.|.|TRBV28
CASSYLRGQETQYF
TGTGCCAGCAGTTATCTGAGGGGGCAAGAGACCCAGTACTTC